These T cell receptor beta chains were read from a single sample in a study of CD8 T cells in ankylosing spondylitis. TCRdb called the 5' RACE reads again in MiXCR, with one record for every CDR3 protein. In the table there are approximately 300,000 distinct CDR3 sequences, around 20% of which are singletons. The sample comprised blood, either unsorted or a sorted T cell fraction (not recorded which). Source of these receptors: a male donor with ankylosing spondylitis or in good health (not recorded which). CDR3s include the opening cysteine and the closing phenylalanine or tryptophan. A D gene is named only where the DNA matches it firmly. Some rows mark clone size as missing; the rest say once, few, many or name a class of expanded clone.

v_gene: TRBV3-1; j_gene: TRBJ1-6; d_gene: TRBD1; abundance: NA; CDR3nt: TGTGCCAGCAGACTAGGACAGGGCGGTTCACCCCTCCACTTT; CDR3aa: CASRLGQGGSPLHF
v_gene: TRBV5-1; j_gene: TRBJ1-6; d_gene: NA; abundance: few; CDR3nt: TGCGCCAGCAGCTTGGACGGGCAGCCCAATTCACCCCTCCACTTT; CDR3aa: CASSLDGQPNSPLHF
v_gene: TRBV20-1; j_gene: TRBJ2-2; d_gene: NA; abundance: few; CDR3nt: TGCAGTGCGAACAGGGCCGAGACCGGGGAGCTGTTTTTT; CDR3aa: CSANRAETGELFF
v_gene: TRBV28; j_gene: TRBJ2-1; d_gene: NA; abundance: NA; CDR3nt: TGTGCCAGCAGTTTTGGGCGGGGCCGCTACAATGAGCAGTTCTTC; CDR3aa: CASSFGRGRYNEQFF
v_gene: TRBV5-1; j_gene: TRBJ2-1; d_gene: NA; abundance: few; CDR3nt: TGCGCCAGCAGCTTGGAGAGGGCGGGCAATGAGCAGTTCTTC; CDR3aa: CASSLERAGNEQFF
v_gene: TRBV5-1; j_gene: TRBJ2-2; d_gene: NA; abundance: many; CDR3nt: TGCGCCAGCAGCGTTCGGGGGCGAAGGGCAAACACCGGGGAGCTGTTTTTT; CDR3aa: CASSVRGRRANTGELFF
v_gene: TRBV20-1; j_gene: TRBJ2-3; d_gene: TRBD1; abundance: few; CDR3nt: TGCAGTGCTACTGTTCCTTCGGGACAGGGTAGCACAGATACGCAGTATTTT; CDR3aa: CSATVPSGQGSTDTQYF
v_gene: TRBV7-2; j_gene: TRBJ2-1; d_gene: TRBD2; abundance: NA; CDR3nt: TGTGCCAGCAGCCCTAGCGGGGCCGGAGGGGAGCAGTTCTTC; CDR3aa: CASSPSGAGGEQFF
v_gene: TRBV7-2; j_gene: TRBJ2-4; d_gene: TRBD2; abundance: NA; CDR3nt: TGTGCCAGCAGCCCCGCCGGGACTAGCCCGAACATTCAGTACTTC; CDR3aa: CASSPAGTSPNIQYF
v_gene: TRBV20-1; j_gene: TRBJ2-1; d_gene: NA; abundance: many; CDR3nt: TGCAGTGCATCCCTTAGACGCTACAATGAGCAGTTCTTC; CDR3aa: CSASLRRYNEQFF
v_gene: TRBV20-1; j_gene: TRBJ2-2; d_gene: NA; abundance: many; CDR3nt: TGCAGTGCTAGAGATCGCGGACCGAACACCGGGGAGCTGTTTTTT; CDR3aa: CSARDRGPNTGELFF
v_gene: TRBV28; j_gene: TRBJ2-5; d_gene: TRBD2; abundance: NA; CDR3nt: TGTGCCAGCAGTAGCGGGGGGGCCGTCGATGAGACCCAGTACTTC; CDR3aa: CASSSGGAVDETQYF
v_gene: TRBV12-3/TRBV12-4; j_gene: TRBJ2-1; d_gene: TRBD2; abundance: few; CDR3nt: TGTGCCAGCATACCCGGGACTAGCCCCTCCTACAATGAGCAGTTCTTC; CDR3aa: CASIPGTSPSYNEQFF
v_gene: TRBV3-1; j_gene: TRBJ1-4; d_gene: NA; abundance: few; CDR3nt: TGTGCCAGCAGCCAGGCCCTTTGGGTGACTAATGAAAAACTGTTTTTT; CDR3aa: CASSQALWVTNEKLFF
v_gene: TRBV6-5; j_gene: TRBJ2-3; d_gene: NA; abundance: few; CDR3nt: TGTGCCAGCAGTTATGGGCAGACCAGCACAGATACGCAGTATTTT; CDR3aa: CASSYGQTSTDTQYF
v_gene: TRBV20-1; j_gene: TRBJ2-6; d_gene: NA; abundance: NA; CDR3nt: TGCAGTGTGAGCTCTGGGGCCAACGTCCTGACTTTC; CDR3aa: CSVSSGANVLTF
v_gene: TRBV7-9; j_gene: TRBJ2-1; d_gene: NA; abundance: NA; CDR3nt: TGTGCCAGCAGCTTAGTTCGCCTAGAACCGTTCTTC; CDR3aa: CASSLVRLEPFF
v_gene: TRBV12-3/TRBV12-4; j_gene: TRBJ1-5; d_gene: NA; abundance: few; CDR3nt: TGTGCCAGCAGCCGGACAACAAATCAGCCCCAGCATTTT; CDR3aa: CASSRTTNQPQHF
v_gene: TRBV10-3; j_gene: TRBJ1-1; d_gene: TRBD1; abundance: few; CDR3nt: TGTGCCATCAGTGCCGGGACAGGGGAGGTTGAAGCTTTCTTT; CDR3aa: CAISAGTGEVEAFF
v_gene: TRBV5-1; j_gene: TRBJ2-2; d_gene: NA; abundance: few; CDR3nt: TGCGCCAGCAGCTTGGAAATCCTGCGAACCGGGGAGCTGTTTTTT; CDR3aa: CASSLEILRTGELFF
v_gene: TRBV24-1; j_gene: TRBJ2-1; d_gene: NA; abundance: NA; CDR3nt: TGTGCCACCGAGACAGGGAGGTCCGGCAATGAGCAGTTCTTC; CDR3aa: CATETGRSGNEQFF
v_gene: TRBV29-1; j_gene: TRBJ1-1; d_gene: TRBD1; abundance: many; CDR3nt: TGCAGCGTTGACCCCTCGTGGACAGGGCGATCTGAAGCTTTCTTT; CDR3aa: CSVDPSWTGRSEAFF
v_gene: TRBV28; j_gene: TRBJ2-3; d_gene: TRBD1; abundance: NA; CDR3nt: TGTGCCAGCAGTTTCGAGGGACAGGGGAATCCAGATACGCAGTATTTT; CDR3aa: CASSFEGQGNPDTQYF
v_gene: TRBV29-1; j_gene: TRBJ2-5; d_gene: TRBD2; abundance: few; CDR3nt: TGCAGCGTCCCATGGGGGGGGGACCAGGGGACCCAGTACTTC; CDR3aa: CSVPWGGDQGTQYF
v_gene: TRBV3-1; j_gene: TRBJ2-1; d_gene: NA; abundance: NA; CDR3nt: TGTGCCAGCAGCCAAGCCGGGATAGGGCCTTACAATGAGCAGTTCTTC; CDR3aa: CASSQAGIGPYNEQFF
v_gene: TRBV5-1; j_gene: TRBJ2-3; d_gene: TRBD2; abundance: few; CDR3nt: TGCGCCAGCAGCGTCGGACTAGCGGCCCAGGATACGCAGTATTTT; CDR3aa: CASSVGLAAQDTQYF
v_gene: TRBV5-1; j_gene: TRBJ2-1; d_gene: NA; abundance: many; CDR3nt: TGCGCCAGCAGCTTGGCCTACAATGAGCAGTTCTTC; CDR3aa: CASSLAYNEQFF
v_gene: TRBV27; j_gene: TRBJ2-1; d_gene: NA; abundance: NA; CDR3nt: TGTGCCAGCGGATTAGGTCTAGAGAACAATGAGCAGTTCTTC; CDR3aa: CASGLGLENNEQFF
v_gene: TRBV12-3/TRBV12-4; j_gene: TRBJ2-3; d_gene: TRBD2; abundance: NA; CDR3nt: TGTGCCAGCAGCTTTCGCATAGGACTAGCGGGAGACGGTACAGATACGCAGTATTTT; CDR3aa: CASSFRIGLAGDGTDTQYF
v_gene: TRBV28; j_gene: TRBJ2-1; d_gene: NA; abundance: NA; CDR3nt: TGTGCCAGCAGTTCCATTCGGAATGAGCAGTTCTTC; CDR3aa: CASSSIRNEQFF
v_gene: TRBV5-1; j_gene: TRBJ2-3; d_gene: NA; abundance: few; CDR3nt: TGCGCCAGCAGCTTGGATCCGGGGGCGCAAGATACGCAGTATTTT; CDR3aa: CASSLDPGAQDTQYF
v_gene: TRBV15; j_gene: TRBJ2-2; d_gene: TRBD1; abundance: few; CDR3nt: TGTGCCACCAGCGGGGGACAGGGTTTAACCGGGGAGCTGTTTTTT; CDR3aa: CATSGGQGLTGELFF
v_gene: TRBV7-2; j_gene: TRBJ2-2; d_gene: TRBD2; abundance: few; CDR3nt: TGTGCCAGCAGCTTGAGCGGGGGGGGGAACACCGGGGAGCTGTTTTTT; CDR3aa: CASSLSGGGNTGELFF
v_gene: TRBV27; j_gene: TRBJ2-1; d_gene: NA; abundance: few; CDR3nt: TGTGCCAGCAGTTTGCGGCCTTCGAGCAATGAGCAGTTCTTC; CDR3aa: CASSLRPSSNEQFF
v_gene: TRBV28; j_gene: TRBJ2-1; d_gene: TRBD2; abundance: few; CDR3nt: TGTGCCAGCAGTTTCCCCCGGAGCGGGGTAGGTTACAATGAGCAGTTCTTC; CDR3aa: CASSFPRSGVGYNEQFF
v_gene: TRBV3-1; j_gene: TRBJ2-1; d_gene: NA; abundance: NA; CDR3nt: TGTGCCAGCAGCCTCTCTATGGACAATGAGCAGTTCTTC; CDR3aa: CASSLSMDNEQFF
v_gene: TRBV9; j_gene: TRBJ2-1; d_gene: TRBD1; abundance: NA; CDR3nt: TGTGCCAGCAGCGGCGGCATCCGGGACAGTCACAATGAGCAGTTCTTC; CDR3aa: CASSGGIRDSHNEQFF
v_gene: TRBV7-2; j_gene: TRBJ1-5; d_gene: NA; abundance: few; CDR3nt: TGTGCCAGCAGCTTAAGTGGTTGGGCAGATCAGCCCCAGCATTTT; CDR3aa: CASSLSGWADQPQHF
v_gene: TRBV6-2/TRBV6-3; j_gene: TRBJ2-2; d_gene: NA; abundance: few; CDR3nt: TGTGCCAGCAGAACCGGGACTTCGCACGGGGAGCTGTCTTTT; CDR3aa: CASRTGTSHGELSF
v_gene: TRBV7-8; j_gene: TRBJ2-5; d_gene: NA; abundance: NA; CDR3nt: TGTGCCAGCAGCTTAAGGCTGGGGGACCAAGAGACCCAGTACTTC; CDR3aa: CASSLRLGDQETQYF
v_gene: TRBV3-1; j_gene: TRBJ2-1; d_gene: NA; abundance: NA; CDR3nt: TGTGCCAGCAGCCAAGGCGGCGGGATTGCCTACAATGAGCAGTTCTTC; CDR3aa: CASSQGGGIAYNEQFF
v_gene: TRBV6-4; j_gene: TRBJ2-1; d_gene: TRBD2; abundance: many; CDR3nt: TGTGCCAGCAGCAGGGGGGGACTAGCGGACTACAATGAGCAGTTCTTC; CDR3aa: CASSRGGLADYNEQFF
v_gene: TRBV10-2; j_gene: TRBJ1-3; d_gene: TRBD1; abundance: once; CDR3nt: TGCGCCAGCACGGACAGGGCTGGAAACACCATATATTTT; CDR3aa: CASTDRAGNTIYF
v_gene: TRBV20-1; j_gene: TRBJ2-3; d_gene: TRBD2; abundance: NA; CDR3nt: TGCAGTGCTAGTCTAGCGGGAGTAGCAGATACGCAGTATTTT; CDR3aa: CSASLAGVADTQYF
v_gene: TRBV5-1; j_gene: TRBJ2-1; d_gene: NA; abundance: few; CDR3nt: TGCGCCAGCAGCACCCGGACAGATGGTGGGTTCAATGAGCAGTTCTTC; CDR3aa: CASSTRTDGGFNEQFF
v_gene: TRBV20-1; j_gene: TRBJ2-5; d_gene: NA; abundance: few; CDR3nt: TGCAGTGCTCCAACGGATGGGGGGCAGGGGACCCAGTACTTC; CDR3aa: CSAPTDGGQGTQYF